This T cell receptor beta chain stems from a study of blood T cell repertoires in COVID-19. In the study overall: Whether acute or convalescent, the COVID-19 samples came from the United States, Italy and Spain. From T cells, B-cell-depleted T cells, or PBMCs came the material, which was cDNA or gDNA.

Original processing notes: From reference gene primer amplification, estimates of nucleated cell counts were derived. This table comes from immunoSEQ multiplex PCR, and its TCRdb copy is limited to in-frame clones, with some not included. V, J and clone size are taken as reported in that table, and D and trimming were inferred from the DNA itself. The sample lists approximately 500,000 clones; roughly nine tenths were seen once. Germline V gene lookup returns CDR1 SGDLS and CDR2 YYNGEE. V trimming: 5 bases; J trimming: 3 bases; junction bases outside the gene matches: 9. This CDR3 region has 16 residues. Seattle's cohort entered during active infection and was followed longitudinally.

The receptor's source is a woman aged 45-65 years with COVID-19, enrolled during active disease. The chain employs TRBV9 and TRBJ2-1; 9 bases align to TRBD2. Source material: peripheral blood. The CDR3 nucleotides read TGTGCCAGCAGTCCCGGGACTAGCAAGATCTACAATGAGCAGTTCTTC. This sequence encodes CASSPGTSKIYNEQFF.